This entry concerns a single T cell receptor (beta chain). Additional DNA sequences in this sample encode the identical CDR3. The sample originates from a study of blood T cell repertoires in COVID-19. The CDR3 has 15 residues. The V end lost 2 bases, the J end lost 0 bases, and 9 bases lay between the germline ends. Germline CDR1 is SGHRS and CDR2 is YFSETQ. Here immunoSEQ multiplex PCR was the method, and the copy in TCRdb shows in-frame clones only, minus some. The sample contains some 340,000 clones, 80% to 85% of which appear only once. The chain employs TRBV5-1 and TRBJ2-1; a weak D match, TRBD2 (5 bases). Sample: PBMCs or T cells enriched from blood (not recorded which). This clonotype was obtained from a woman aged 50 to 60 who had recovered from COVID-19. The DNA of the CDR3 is TGCGCCAGCAGCTTAGGACTGGACTCCTACAATGAGCAGTTCTTC. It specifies CASSLGLDSYNEQFF.